This entry describes one T cell receptor (beta chain). The data derive from a study of OX40 agonist ivuxolimab in advanced cancers. This table comes from immunoSEQ multiplex PCR, and its TCRdb copy is limited to in-frame clones, with some not included. The sample has approximately 94,000 clones; 80% to 95% are singletons. The sequence was collected from an adult with an advanced solid tumor such as melanoma, head and neck, liver or kidney cancer. The sample consisted of CD4+ or CD8+ T cells sorted from blood, taken in a trial of the OX40 agonist ivuxolimab.

The CDR3 spells CASRLGNTEAFF. DNA for the CDR3: TGTGCCAGTAGGCTGGGTAACACTGAAGCTTTCTTT. V usage is TRBV19 and J usage is TRBJ1-1; D gene unclear. Trimming pared 6 bases from V and 2 bases from J, leaving 7 bases between. This CDR3 spans 12 amino acids. CDR1 LNHDA and CDR2 SQIVND come from the germline V gene (reference sequence).